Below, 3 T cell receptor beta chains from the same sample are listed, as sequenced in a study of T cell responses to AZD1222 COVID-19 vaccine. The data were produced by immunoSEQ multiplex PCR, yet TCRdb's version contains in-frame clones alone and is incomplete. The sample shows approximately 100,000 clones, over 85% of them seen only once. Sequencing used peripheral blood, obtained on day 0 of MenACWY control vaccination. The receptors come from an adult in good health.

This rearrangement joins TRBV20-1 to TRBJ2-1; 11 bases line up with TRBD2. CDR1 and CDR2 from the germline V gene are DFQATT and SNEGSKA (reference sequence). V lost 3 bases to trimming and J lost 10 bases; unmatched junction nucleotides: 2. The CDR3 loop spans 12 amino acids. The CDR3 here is CSASRLAGEQFF. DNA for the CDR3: TGCAGTGCTAGTAGACTAGCGGGGGAGCAGTTCTTC.

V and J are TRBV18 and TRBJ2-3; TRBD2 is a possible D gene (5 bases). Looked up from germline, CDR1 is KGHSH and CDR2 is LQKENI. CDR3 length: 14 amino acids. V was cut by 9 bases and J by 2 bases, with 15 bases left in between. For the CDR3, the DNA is TGTGCCAGTTCTACATCCGGGGACACAGATACGCAGTATTTT. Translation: CASSTSGDTDTQYF.

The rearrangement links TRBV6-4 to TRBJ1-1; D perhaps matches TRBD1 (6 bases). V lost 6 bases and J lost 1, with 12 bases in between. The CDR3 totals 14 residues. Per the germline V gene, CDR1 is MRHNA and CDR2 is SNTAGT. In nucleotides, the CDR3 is TGTGCCAGCAGGGTCTCACAGGGGAACACTGAAGCTTTCTTT. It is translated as CASRVSQGNTEAFF.